Listed below are T cell receptor beta chains from one sample, sequenced in a study of a mutant IDH1 vaccine in newly diagnosed glioma. Their antigens remain unidentified. Sequenced by immunoSEQ multiplex PCR; TCRdb stores in-frame clones only, minus some. Seen here are tens of thousands of clones, roughly 80% observed once, and the top ten hold about 4.9%. Sequencing was performed on PBMCs, taken from a glioma patient whose treatment included an IDH1 peptide vaccine. These TCRs come from a man aged 40-55 years with glioma. The CDR3 runs from the conserved cysteine through the conserved F or W. Fields, in order: CDR3 DNA, CDR3 protein, D gene, clone size, V gene, J gene. A D gene is named only where the DNA matches it firmly. The listing skips clone size in some rows; elsewhere it reads once, few, many or a size class.

TGTGCCAGCAACGGGGTAGGCGGAAACACCATATATTTT,CASNGVGGNTIYF,.,few,TRBV2,TRBJ1-3
TGTGCCTGGAGTCAAGGGACAGCCGTAGGGCCCCAGCATTTT,CAWSQGTAVGPQHF,TRBD1,.,TRBV30,TRBJ1-5
TGTGCCAGCAGCTTTACCCTAGCTAGCACAGATACGCAGTATTTT,CASSFTLASTDTQYF,.,.,TRBV5-6,TRBJ2-3
TGTGCCAGCAGTGTGGGGACAGGCCTCCGCGGGAACACTGAAGCTTTCTTT,CASSVGTGLRGNTEAFF,TRBD1,few,TRBV6-1,TRBJ1-1
TGTGCTAGCAGCTTAACCGGGACACGCCAAGAGACCCAGTACTTC,CASSLTGTRQETQYF,.,once,TRBV7-7,TRBJ2-5
TGTGCCAGCAGCTTGCCGGGAATGGGGGAAAAACTGTTTTTT,CASSLPGMGEKLFF,.,medium-sized,TRBV5-6,TRBJ1-4
TGTGCCAGCAGCCCCGGGGCCGGACTAGCGGTCACAGATACGCAGTATTTT,CASSPGAGLAVTDTQYF,TRBD2,.,TRBV7-9,TRBJ2-3
TGTGCCAGCAATCTCCGGGGGCCCCTGGGCACTGAAGCTTTCTTT,CASNLRGPLGTEAFF,.,.,TRBV19,TRBJ1-1
TGTGCCAGCAGTTCCACGTCGGGGACACAAGAGACCCAGTACTTC,CASSSTSGTQETQYF,.,.,TRBV6-5,TRBJ2-5
TGTGCCAGCAGCTTAAACACAGCCGGGGAGCTGTTTTTT,CASSLNTAGELFF,.,.,TRBV5-4,TRBJ2-2
TGTGCCAGCAGCGACTCACAGGGGGCCTTAGATACGCAGTATTTT,CASSDSQGALDTQYF,TRBD1,.,TRBV7-6,TRBJ2-3
TGTGCCAGCAGCTTAGACGGCAGGGCGAATCAGCCCCAGCATTTT,CASSLDGRANQPQHF,.,.,TRBV7-9,TRBJ1-5
TGTGCCAGCAGCGTAGAGTTTGGGGGGGGACCCTACGAGCAGTACTTC,CASSVEFGGGPYEQYF,TRBD2,.,TRBV9,TRBJ2-7
TGTGCCAGCAGCTCGCAGGGGACTGAAGCTTTCTTT,CASSSQGTEAFF,.,.,TRBV7-2,TRBJ1-1
TGCGCCAGCAGCTTTTTTAAATCCCAGGGGGCTCCCTACGAGCAGTACTTC,CASSFFKSQGAPYEQYF,TRBD1,.,TRBV5-1,TRBJ2-7
TGTGCCAGCAGCTTATCTCTGGGGGGCTCCTACGAGCAGTACTTC,CASSLSLGGSYEQYF,.,.,TRBV7-8,TRBJ2-7
TGTGCCATCAGTGCCTCAGCGGGAGGGCCCTACGAGCAGTACTTC,CAISASAGGPYEQYF,TRBD2,.,TRBV10-3,TRBJ2-7
TGTGCCAGCAGCCCCCCCGGAGAGACCCAGTACTTC,CASSPPGETQYF,.,.,TRBV7-2,TRBJ2-5
TGTGCCTGGACTAAGCCATCCGGCGGCTCCTATAATTCACCCCTCCACTTT,CAWTKPSGGSYNSPLHF,.,.,TRBV30,TRBJ1-6
TGTGCCAGCGGGCCAGCAGGTGGTGCGCAGTATTTT,CASGPAGGAQYF,.,.,TRBV6-1,TRBJ2-3
TGTGCCAGCAGGGAGCGTAATGAAAAACTGTTTTTT,CASRERNEKLFF,.,.,TRBV6-1,TRBJ1-4
TGCGCCAGGGAGGGAAAAACCCAGTACTTC,CAREGKTQYF,.,.,TRBV4-1,TRBJ2-5
TGTGCCAGTAGTAGAGACACGTACGGCGGGGAGCTGTTTTTT,CASSRDTYGGELFF,.,.,TRBV19,TRBJ2-2
TGCAGTGCTGTCGTCACTGAAGCTTTCTTT,CSAVVTEAFF,.,few,TRBV20-1,TRBJ1-1
TGTGCCAGCAGCCCTCTGCCGGGTCTACGGACGGAGACCCAGTACTTC,CASSPLPGLRTETQYF,.,.,TRBV7-2,TRBJ2-5
TGCGCCAGCAGCCAAGTTCGCGGGACCGGGGAGCTGTTTTTT,CASSQVRGTGELFF,.,.,TRBV4-3,TRBJ2-2
TGTGCTAGTGGTTTGGGAGACCTCGCTGAGCAGTTCTTC,CASGLGDLAEQFF,.,.,TRBV12-5,TRBJ2-1
TGTGCCAGTTTAGCTGGACGAAAGACGAACACTGAAGCTTTCTTT,CASLAGRKTNTEAFF,.,.,TRBV6-6,TRBJ1-1
TGTGCCAGCAGCGTATCAAGCGGGCTGCTAGAAAAACTGTTTTTT,CASSVSSGLLEKLFF,.,few,TRBV9,TRBJ1-4
TGTGCCAGCAGCCCCCGGGACAGGATCTCCTACGAGCAGTACTTC,CASSPRDRISYEQYF,TRBD1,.,TRBV5-5,TRBJ2-7
TGTGCCAGTAGTATACCACACGGTGAGCAGTTCTTC,CASSIPHGEQFF,.,.,TRBV19,TRBJ2-1
TGCGCCAGCAGCTCGCTCCCCAGGGGGCGATACAATGAGCAGTTCTTC,CASSSLPRGRYNEQFF,TRBD1,.,TRBV5-1,TRBJ2-1
TGTGCCAGCAAAACGACAGGGGCTATGAACACTGAAGCTTTCTTT,CASKTTGAMNTEAFF,TRBD1,.,TRBV6-5,TRBJ1-1
TGTGCCTGGAGTACATGGGGGGGGCGGTCTACAGATACGCAGTATTTT,CAWSTWGGRSTDTQYF,.,.,TRBV30,TRBJ2-3
TGTGCCAGCAGTGACTCTGGGCCAGCGGGGGGACCAGATACGCAGTATTTT,CASSDSGPAGGPDTQYF,TRBD2,.,TRBV6-4,TRBJ2-3
TGTGCCAGCAGTGGAACCGGGACAGGGGTCGTGGGCTATGGCTACACCTTC,CASSGTGTGVVGYGYTF,TRBD1,.,TRBV6-4,TRBJ1-2
TGCGCCAGCAGCCAAGAACAGGGGTTAGGCACCGGGGAGCTGTTTTTT,CASSQEQGLGTGELFF,TRBD1,.,TRBV4-3,TRBJ2-2
TGTGCCAGCTCACCACCGTTGGGGGTGGCCACTGAAGCTTTCTTT,CASSPPLGVATEAFF,.,.,TRBV18,TRBJ1-1
TGTGCCAGCAGTCGGACTAGCGGGGGGCCTTACGAGCAGTACTTC,CASSRTSGGPYEQYF,TRBD2,.,TRBV7-2,TRBJ2-7
TGTGCCAGCAAAGGACTAGCGGCCACCGGGGAGCTGTTTTTT,CASKGLAATGELFF,TRBD2,.,TRBV6-5,TRBJ2-2
TGCAGCGTTGAAGATGGGGCGAGCCCCTACAATGAGCAGTTCTTC,CSVEDGASPYNEQFF,.,few,TRBV29-1,TRBJ2-1
TGTGCCAGTAATCCGGGACAGGGTCTTCACGAGCAGTACTTC,CASNPGQGLHEQYF,TRBD1,.,TRBV19,TRBJ2-7
TGTGCCAGCAGCGTAGAGGGAGCGGGCCCCTACAATGAGCAGTTCTTC,CASSVEGAGPYNEQFF,.,once,TRBV9,TRBJ2-1
TGTGCCTGGAGCGGTACCGGGACAGACTACAATGAGCAGTTCTTC,CAWSGTGTDYNEQFF,TRBD1,.,TRBV30,TRBJ2-1
TGTGCCAGCAGTTCCCAGGGGGTTGGGAAAAACATTCAGTACTTC,CASSSQGVGKNIQYF,TRBD1,.,TRBV7-9,TRBJ2-4
TGCGCCAGCAGGAGGGGCCCGATAGCAGCTTTCTTT,CASRRGPIAAFF,.,.,TRBV10-2,TRBJ1-1
TGTGCCAGTACCAATGGGTACACTGAAGCTTTCTTT,CASTNGYTEAFF,.,.,TRBV19,TRBJ1-1
TGTGCCAGCTCACCATGGCAGGGGGGCGATCAGCCCCAGCATTTT,CASSPWQGGDQPQHF,TRBD1,.,TRBV18,TRBJ1-5
TGTGCCACCAGCAGCCGAGGGGACCGAACCTACGAGCAGTACTTC,CATSSRGDRTYEQYF,.,.,TRBV15,TRBJ2-7
TGCGCCAGCAGCTTGGGACCGCGGGCCAACACAGATACGCAGTATTTT,CASSLGPRANTDTQYF,.,.,TRBV5-1,TRBJ2-3
TGTGCCAGTAGAGAAGACAGGGCCCTGTTTTTT,CASREDRALFF,TRBD1,.,TRBV19,TRBJ1-4
TGCGCCTCCGCGCTTGAGGGGGTGTTAAACGAGCAGTACTTC,CASALEGVLNEQYF,.,.,TRBV5-1,TRBJ2-7
TGTGCCAGCAGCCCGCAAGTTGGGTCCCTAAACGAGCAGTACTTC,CASSPQVGSLNEQYF,.,.,TRBV5-4,TRBJ2-7
TGTGCCAGCAGTTTACCCAGTGTAGGACTCGACGAGCAGTACTTC,CASSLPSVGLDEQYF,.,few,TRBV28,TRBJ2-7
TGTGCCAGCAGTGCGGGGCAGGGAACTCAGCCCCAGCATTTT,CASSAGQGTQPQHF,.,.,TRBV2,TRBJ1-5
TGTGCCAGCAGTTACCGCGGGGGGACTAGGGCAGATACGCAGTATTTT,CASSYRGGTRADTQYF,TRBD2,.,TRBV6-6,TRBJ2-3
TGCAGCGCTGGGGAACGGTTCTCCTACGAGCAGTACTTC,CSAGERFSYEQYF,.,.,TRBV29-1,TRBJ2-7
TGTGCCAGCAGTGAAGGGGGGTCGGGGGCAGATACGCAGTATTTT,CASSEGGSGADTQYF,.,.,TRBV6-1,TRBJ2-3